Listed below are T cell receptor beta chains from one sample, sequenced in a study of regulatory T cells in long-lasting Graves disease. Each CDR3 protein gets one entry after TCRdb re-called the multiplex PCR reads with MiXCR. The data hold hundreds of thousands of distinct CDR3 sequences, with roughly a fifth observed a single time. The sample in question was peripheral blood mononuclear cells (PBMCs), obtained when the disease was refractory, from a patient treated with antithyroid drugs. The origin of the receptors is a female donor with Graves disease. CDR3s include the opening cysteine and the closing phenylalanine or tryptophan. Fields, in order: V gene, clone size, J gene, D gene, CDR3 length, CDR3 protein, CDR3 DNA. A D gene is named only where the DNA matches it firmly. Some rows have no size entry. The others give once, few or many, or a class for an expanded clone.

TRBV5-6	few	TRBJ2-7	-	16	CASSSLGVADAYEQYF	TGTGCCAGCAGCTCCCTGGGGGTAGCGGATGCCTACGAGCAGTACTTC
TRBV18	few	TRBJ2-1	-	15	CATILSDLNYNEQFF	TGTGCCACCATCCTCAGCGATCTGAACTACAATGAGCAGTTCTTC
TRBV6-2/TRBV6-3	many	TRBJ1-5	-	13	CASSWGKNQPQHF	TGTGCCAGCAGTTGGGGCAAAAATCAGCCCCAGCATTTT
TRBV12-3/TRBV12-4	many	TRBJ1-1	-	13	CASSLGGPTEAFF	TGTGCCAGCAGTTTAGGGGGGCCCACTGAAGCTTTCTTT
TRBV2	many	TRBJ2-7	-	13	CASSAPNPYEQYF	TGTGCCAGCAGTGCTCCGAATCCCTACGAGCAGTACTTC
TRBV30	-	TRBJ1-1	-	14	CALTGHTLNTEAFF	TGTGCCTTAACCGGGCACACCCTGAACACTGAAGCTTTCTTT
TRBV30	few	TRBJ2-7	-	13	CAWRVRGLHEQYF	TGTGCCTGGAGGGTCCGGGGGCTCCACGAGCAGTACTTC
TRBV2	-	TRBJ2-7	-	16	CASSDRGRAMAYEQYF	TGTGCCAGCAGTGATAGAGGGCGCGCGATGGCCTACGAGCAGTACTTC
TRBV27	-	TRBJ2-3	TRBD2	17	CASSPLLSSGRTDTQYF	TGTGCCAGCAGTCCCCTCCTTAGTAGCGGGAGAACAGATACGCAGTATTTT
TRBV12-3/TRBV12-4	few	TRBJ2-5	-	15	CASSLDGLSQETQYF	TGTGCCAGCAGTTTAGACGGACTCTCCCAAGAGACCCAGTACTTC
TRBV4-1	many	TRBJ1-1	-	17	CASSQGAYGGENTEAFF	TGCGCCAGCAGCCAAGGAGCGTATGGGGGCGAGAACACTGAAGCTTTCTTT
TRBV28	many	TRBJ2-5	-	14	CASNTRGEGETQYF	TGTGCCAGCAATACTAGGGGGGAAGGGGAGACCCAGTACTTC
TRBV3-1	-	TRBJ2-7	-	17	CASSQERQRVSSYEQYF	TGTGCCAGCAGCCAAGAGCGGCAAAGGGTTTCCTCCTACGAGCAGTACTTC
TRBV9	-	TRBJ2-1	TRBD2	16	CASSITTSGDYNEQFF	TGTGCCAGCAGCATTACAACTAGCGGGGATTACAATGAGCAGTTCTTC
TRBV28	many	TRBJ2-5	-	14	CASSLLSDKETQYF	TGTGCCAGCAGTTTGCTATCGGACAAAGAGACCCAGTACTTC
TRBV7-6	-	TRBJ1-2	-	12	CASSLDRAYYTF	TGTGCCAGCAGCTTAGACAGGGCTTACTACACCTTC
TRBV24-1	few	TRBJ2-2	-	15	CATSDPTVNTGELFF	TGTGCCACCAGTGACCCGACAGTGAACACCGGGGAGCTGTTTTTT
TRBV7-9	few	TRBJ2-7	TRBD2	12	CASSPGTSEQYF	TGTGCCAGCAGCCCCGGGACTAGCGAGCAGTACTTC
TRBV15	few	TRBJ2-2	-	15	CAAREDIGATGELFF	TGTGCCGCGCGTGAGGACATAGGGGCCACCGGGGAGCTGTTTTTT
TRBV7-2	many	TRBJ1-1	-	13	CASSLEQRTEAFF	TGTGCCAGCAGCTTAGAACAGAGAACTGAAGCTTTCTTT
TRBV5-1	many	TRBJ2-4	-	15	CASSFKTATKNIQYF	TGCGCCAGCAGCTTTAAGACTGCGACCAAAAACATTCAGTACTTC
TRBV19	-	TRBJ1-2	TRBD1	14	CASRPGQGFNGYTF	TGTGCCAGTAGGCCGGGACAGGGATTTAATGGCTACACCTTC
TRBV28	many	TRBJ2-6	-	16	CASSTGTLSGANVLTF	TGTGCCAGCAGTACCGGGACCCTCTCTGGGGCCAACGTCCTGACTTTC
TRBV2	many	TRBJ1-2	-	15	CASSPLLPSNYGYTF	TGTGCCAGCAGCCCACTACTCCCGTCTAACTATGGCTACACCTTC
TRBV7-9	many	TRBJ2-7	-	11	CASSPGTEQYF	TGTGCCAGCAGCCCCGGGACAGAGCAGTACTTC
TRBV12-3/TRBV12-4	few	TRBJ2-7	TRBD2	15	CASGGGLAGVAEQYF	TGTGCCAGTGGCGGGGGACTAGCGGGAGTGGCCGAGCAGTACTTC
TRBV2	few	TRBJ1-1	-	15	CASRKGGWGETEAFF	TGTGCCAGCAGAAAGGGGGGGTGGGGGGAAACTGAAGCTTTCTTT
TRBV12-3/TRBV12-4	-	TRBJ1-1	-	11	CASTSGTASFF	TGTGCCAGCACCTCTGGGACTGCCTCTTTCTTT